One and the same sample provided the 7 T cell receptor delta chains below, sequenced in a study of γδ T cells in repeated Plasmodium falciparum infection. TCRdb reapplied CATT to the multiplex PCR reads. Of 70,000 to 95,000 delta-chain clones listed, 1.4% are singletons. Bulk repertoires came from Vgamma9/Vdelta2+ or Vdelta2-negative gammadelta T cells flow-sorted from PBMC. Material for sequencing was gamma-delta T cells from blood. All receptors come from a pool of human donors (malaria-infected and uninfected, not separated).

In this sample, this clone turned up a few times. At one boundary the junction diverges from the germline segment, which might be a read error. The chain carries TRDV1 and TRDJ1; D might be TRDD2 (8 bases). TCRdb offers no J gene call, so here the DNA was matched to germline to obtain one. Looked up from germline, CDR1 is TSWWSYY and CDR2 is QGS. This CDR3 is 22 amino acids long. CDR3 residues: CALGEETSYLSWGLRYTDKLIF. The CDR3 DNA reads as TGTGCGCTTGGGGAGGAGACTTCCTACCTGAGCTGGGGGCTTCGGTACACCGATAAACTCATCTTT.

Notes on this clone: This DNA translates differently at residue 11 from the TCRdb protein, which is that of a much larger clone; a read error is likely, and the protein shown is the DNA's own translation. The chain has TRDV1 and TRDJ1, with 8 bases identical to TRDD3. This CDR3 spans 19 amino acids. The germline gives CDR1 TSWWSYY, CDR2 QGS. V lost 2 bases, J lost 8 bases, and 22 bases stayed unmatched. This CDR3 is CALGEASSPNDWGGYKLIF. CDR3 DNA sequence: TGTGCTCTTGGGGAAGCGTCGAGTCCCAACGACTGGGGGGGCTACAAACTCATCTTT.

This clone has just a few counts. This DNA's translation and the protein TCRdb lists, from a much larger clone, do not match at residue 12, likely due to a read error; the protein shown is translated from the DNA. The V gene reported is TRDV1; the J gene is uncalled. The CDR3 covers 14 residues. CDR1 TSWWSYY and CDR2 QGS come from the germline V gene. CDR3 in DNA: TGTGCTCTTGGGCACAAAATTTCCCCCAGTAAACCCATCTTT. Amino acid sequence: CALGHKISPSKPIF.

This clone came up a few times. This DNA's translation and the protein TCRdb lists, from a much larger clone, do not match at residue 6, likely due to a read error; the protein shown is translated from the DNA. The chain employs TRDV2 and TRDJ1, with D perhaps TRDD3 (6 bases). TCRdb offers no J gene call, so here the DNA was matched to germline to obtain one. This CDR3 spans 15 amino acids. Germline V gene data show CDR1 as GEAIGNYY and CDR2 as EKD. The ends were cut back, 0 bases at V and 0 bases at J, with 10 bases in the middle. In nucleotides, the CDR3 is TGTGCCTGTGACACCATGGGGGGCTACACCGATAAACTCATCTTT. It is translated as CACDTMGGYTDKLIF.

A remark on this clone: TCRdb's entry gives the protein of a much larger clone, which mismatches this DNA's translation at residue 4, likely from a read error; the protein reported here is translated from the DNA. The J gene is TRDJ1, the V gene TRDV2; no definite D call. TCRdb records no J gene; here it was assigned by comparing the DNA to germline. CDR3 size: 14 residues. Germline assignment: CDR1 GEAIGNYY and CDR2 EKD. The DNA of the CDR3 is TGTGCCTGTGTCACCCCTTTTGTAGTTGGCGTACTCATCTTT. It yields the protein CACVTPFVVGVLIF.

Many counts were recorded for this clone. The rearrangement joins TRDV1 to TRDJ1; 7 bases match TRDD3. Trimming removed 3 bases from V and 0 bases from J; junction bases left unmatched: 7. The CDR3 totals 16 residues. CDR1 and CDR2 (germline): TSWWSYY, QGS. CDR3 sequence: CALGDGGAGNTDKLIF. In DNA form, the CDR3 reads TGTGCTCTTGGGGATGGGGGAGCGGGGAACACCGATAAACTCATCTTT.

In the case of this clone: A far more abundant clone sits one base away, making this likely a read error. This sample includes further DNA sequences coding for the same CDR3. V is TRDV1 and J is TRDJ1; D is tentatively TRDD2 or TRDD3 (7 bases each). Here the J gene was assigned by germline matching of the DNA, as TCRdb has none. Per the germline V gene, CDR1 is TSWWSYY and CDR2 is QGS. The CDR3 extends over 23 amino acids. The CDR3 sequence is CALGEPGGFPTGFVGGGFDKLIF. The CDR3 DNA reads TGTGCCCTTGGGGAACCCGGGGGATTTCCTACTGGATTCGTTGGTGGGGGGTTCGATAAACTCATCTTT.